This T cell receptor beta chain comes out of a study of tumor and adjacent non-tumor tissue in lung cancer. A note on this clonotype: Possible read error: a much larger clone is one base away.

The library came from three nested PCR rounds adapted from ARM-PCR protocols. TCRdb processed the multiplex PCR reads anew with MiXCR; each CDR3 protein has one entry. The sample includes approximately 47,000 distinct CDR3 sequences, roughly two thirds of them seen just once. This sample's RNA came from whole unsorted tissue. The normal lung tissue was taken more than 3 cm from the tumor edge. CDR3 length: 14 amino acids. Germline-derived CDR1 and CDR2 are KGHDR and SFDVKD. This chain uses TRBV24-1 with TRBJ1-2, with D unresolved. Sequenced sample: distant non-tumor lung tissue. This sequence originates from a woman in her 70s with non-small cell lung cancer. CDR3 residues: CAISDPGLRYGYTF. DNA for the CDR3: TGTGCCATCAGTGACCCCGGGTTACGTTATGGCTACACCTTC.